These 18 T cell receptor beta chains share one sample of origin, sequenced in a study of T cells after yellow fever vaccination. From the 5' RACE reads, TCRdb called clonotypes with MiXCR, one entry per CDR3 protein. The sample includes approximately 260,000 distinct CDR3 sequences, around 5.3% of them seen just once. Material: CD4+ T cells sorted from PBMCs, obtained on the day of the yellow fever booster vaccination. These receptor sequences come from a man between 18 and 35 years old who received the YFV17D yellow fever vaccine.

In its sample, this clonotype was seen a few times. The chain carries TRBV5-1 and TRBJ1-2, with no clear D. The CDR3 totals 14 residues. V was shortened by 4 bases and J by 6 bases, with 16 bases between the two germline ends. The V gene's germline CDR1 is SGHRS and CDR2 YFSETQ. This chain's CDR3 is CASSPFMRLDGYTF. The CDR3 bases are TGCGCCAGCAGCCCGTTTATGAGACTCGATGGCTACACCTTC.

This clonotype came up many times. The CDR3 here is CAKTSGGEETQYF. DNA for the CDR3: TGTGCCAAGACCTCAGGGGGCGAAGAGACCCAGTACTTC. This rearrangement joins TRBV6-5 to TRBJ2-5, with 8 positions matching TRBD1. Germline lookup yields CDR1 MNHEY and CDR2 SVGAGI. With 10 bases clipped from V and 3 bases from J, the junction kept 7 bases outside the gene matches. This CDR3 is built from 13 residues.

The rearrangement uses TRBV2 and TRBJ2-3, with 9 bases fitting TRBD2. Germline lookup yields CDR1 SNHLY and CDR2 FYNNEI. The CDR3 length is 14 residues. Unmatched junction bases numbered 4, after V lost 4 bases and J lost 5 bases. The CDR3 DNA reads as TGTGCCAGCAGTGTAAGCGGGGGGATAGATACGCAGTATTTT. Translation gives CASSVSGGIDTQYF. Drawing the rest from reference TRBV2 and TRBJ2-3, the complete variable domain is EPEVTQTPSHQVTQMGQEVILRCVPISNHLYFYWYRQILGQKVEFLVSFYNNEISEKSEIFDDQFSVERPDGSNFTLKIRSTKLEDSAMYFCASSVSGGIDTQYFGPGTRLTVL.

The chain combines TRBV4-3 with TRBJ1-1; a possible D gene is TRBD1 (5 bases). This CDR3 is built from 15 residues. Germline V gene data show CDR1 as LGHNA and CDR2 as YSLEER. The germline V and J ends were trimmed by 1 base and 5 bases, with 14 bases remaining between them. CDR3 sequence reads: CASSQAGGRWTEAFF. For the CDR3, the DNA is TGCGCCAGCAGCCAAGCTGGGGGACGGTGGACTGAAGCTTTCTTT.

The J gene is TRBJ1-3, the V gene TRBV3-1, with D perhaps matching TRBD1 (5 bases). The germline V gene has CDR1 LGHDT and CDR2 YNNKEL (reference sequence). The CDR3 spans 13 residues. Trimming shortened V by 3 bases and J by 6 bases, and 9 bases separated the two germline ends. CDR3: CASSQTVQNTIYF. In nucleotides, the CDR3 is TGTGCCAGCAGCCAGACAGTGCAAAACACCATATATTTT.

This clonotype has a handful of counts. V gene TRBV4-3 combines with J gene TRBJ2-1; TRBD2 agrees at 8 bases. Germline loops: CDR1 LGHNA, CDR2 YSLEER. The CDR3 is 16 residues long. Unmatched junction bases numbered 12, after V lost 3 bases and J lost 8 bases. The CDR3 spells CASSHLGGSGVDEQFF. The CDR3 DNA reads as TGCGCCAGCAGCCACCTCGGTGGTAGCGGGGTAGATGAGCAGTTCTTC.

CDR3 protein: CASSYRGAPGNEQFF. The DNA for the CDR3 is TGTGCCAGCAGCTATAGAGGCGCGCCGGGGAATGAGCAGTTCTTC. The chain joins TRBV6-5 to TRBJ2-1; a weak D match, TRBD2 (5 bases). V lost 6 bases to trimming and J lost 7 bases, with 19 bases between them. Germline V gene data show CDR1 as MNHEY and CDR2 as SVGAGI. The CDR3 runs to 15 residues.

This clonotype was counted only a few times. The CDR3 region is CAISSKGPGELFF. The DNA of the CDR3 is TGTGCCATCAGTTCGAAGGGCCCCGGGGAGCTGTTTTTT. The rearrangement uses TRBV10-3 and TRBJ2-2; D is undetermined. V was pared by 5 bases and J by 6 bases, with 10 bases between. The CDR3 has 13 residues. Germline V lookup: CDR1 ENHRY, CDR2 SYGVKD.

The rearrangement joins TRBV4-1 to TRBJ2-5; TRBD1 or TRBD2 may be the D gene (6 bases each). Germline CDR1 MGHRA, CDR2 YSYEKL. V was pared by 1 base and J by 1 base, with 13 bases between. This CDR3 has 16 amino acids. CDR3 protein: CASSQGGGGFQETQYF. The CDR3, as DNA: TGCGCCAGCAGCCAAGGAGGAGGGGGGTTCCAAGAGACCCAGTACTTC.

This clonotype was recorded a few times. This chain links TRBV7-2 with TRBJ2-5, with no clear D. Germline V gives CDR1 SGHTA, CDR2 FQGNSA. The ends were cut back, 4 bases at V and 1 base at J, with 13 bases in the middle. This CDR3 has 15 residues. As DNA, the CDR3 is TGTGCCAGCAGCTCCCTAGGCCTCCCCCAAGAGACCCAGTACTTC. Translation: CASSSLGLPQETQYF.

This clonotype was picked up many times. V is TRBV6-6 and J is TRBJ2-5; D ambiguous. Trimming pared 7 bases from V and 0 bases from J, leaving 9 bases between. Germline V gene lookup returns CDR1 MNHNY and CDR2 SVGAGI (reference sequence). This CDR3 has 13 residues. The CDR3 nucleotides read TGTGCCAGCATTAAACAGTACCAAGAGACCCAGTACTTC. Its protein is CASIKQYQETQYF.

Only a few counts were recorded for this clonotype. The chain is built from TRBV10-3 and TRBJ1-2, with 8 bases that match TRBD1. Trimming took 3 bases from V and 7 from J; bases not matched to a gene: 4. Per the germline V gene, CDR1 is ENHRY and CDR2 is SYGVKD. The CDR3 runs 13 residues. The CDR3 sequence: CAISEGQGSGYTF. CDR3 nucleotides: TGTGCCATCAGTGAAGGACAGGGTAGTGGCTACACCTTC.

CDR3 coding DNA: TGCAGCGTTCACAGGAACACCGGGGAGCTGTTTTTT. Translating gives CSVHRNTGELFF. V is TRBV29-1 and J is TRBJ2-2; no reliable D call. This CDR3 region has 12 residues. Trimming took off 5 bases at V and 1 base at J, with 5 bases between the two ends. The germline V gene encodes CDR1 SQVTM and CDR2 ANQGSEA.

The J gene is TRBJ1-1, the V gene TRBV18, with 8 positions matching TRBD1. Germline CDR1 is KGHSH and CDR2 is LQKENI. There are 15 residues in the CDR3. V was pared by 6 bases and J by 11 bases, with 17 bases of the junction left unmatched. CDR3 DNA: TGTGCCAGCTCTCCCGGACAGGGAAAAGTATATGCGGCTTTCTTT. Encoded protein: CASSPGQGKVYAAFF.

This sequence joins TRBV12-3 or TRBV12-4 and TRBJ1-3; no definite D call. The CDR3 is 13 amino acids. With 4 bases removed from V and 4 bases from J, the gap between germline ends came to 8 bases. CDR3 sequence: CASSYRQGNTIYF. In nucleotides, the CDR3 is TGTGCCAGCAGTTATCGCCAGGGAAACACCATATATTTT.

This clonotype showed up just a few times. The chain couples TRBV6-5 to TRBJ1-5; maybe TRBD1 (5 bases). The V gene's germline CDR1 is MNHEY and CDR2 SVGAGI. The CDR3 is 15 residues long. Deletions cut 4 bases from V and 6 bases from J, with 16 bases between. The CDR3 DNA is TGTGCCAGCAGTTCGACGCCCAGGGTAGGTCAGCCCCAGCATTTT. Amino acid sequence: CASSSTPRVGQPQHF.

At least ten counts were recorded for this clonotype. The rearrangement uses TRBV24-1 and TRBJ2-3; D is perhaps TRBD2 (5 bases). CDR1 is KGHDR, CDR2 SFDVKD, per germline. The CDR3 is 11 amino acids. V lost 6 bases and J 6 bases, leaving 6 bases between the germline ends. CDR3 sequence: CATSSSDTQYF. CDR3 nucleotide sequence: TGTGCCACCAGTTCTAGCGATACGCAGTATTTT.

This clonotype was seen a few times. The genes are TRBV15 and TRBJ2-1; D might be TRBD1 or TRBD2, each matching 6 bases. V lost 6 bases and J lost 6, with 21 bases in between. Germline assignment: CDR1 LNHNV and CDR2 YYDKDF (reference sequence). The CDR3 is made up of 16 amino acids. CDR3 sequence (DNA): TGTGCCACCAGTCCCCTTCCCCGGGGGCCTCTCAATGAGCAGTTCTTC. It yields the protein CATSPLPRGPLNEQFF.